Listed here is a single TCR beta chain. The data were taken from a study of shared T cell receptors in the human thymus. Only in-frame clones appear in the TCRdb table, and some are missing; sequencing was by immunoSEQ multiplex PCR. The sample lists 700,000 or so clones; 70% to 90% were seen once. With 5 bases clipped from V and 6 bases from J, the junction kept 4 bases outside the gene matches. The CDR3 totals 14 residues. Germline CDR1 reads MNHEY; CDR2 reads SMNVEV (reference sequence). These data are also associated with another study on human thymus T cells. As reported in that work: Corrective cardiac operations yielded the resected thymus tissue. Blood and thymic repertoires both appeared biased in V and J gene usage. Unrelated individuals had highly overlapping thymic repertoires, as reported in related research.

Sequenced sample: thymocytes. The chain employs TRBV27 and TRBJ1-5; the match to TRBD1 covers 10 bases. This receptor was taken from a girl under two years old with a congenital heart defect. The DNA of the CDR3 is TGTGCCAGCAGTGACAGGGGGCGTCGTCAGCCCCAGCATTTT. Residues: CASSDRGRRQPQHF.